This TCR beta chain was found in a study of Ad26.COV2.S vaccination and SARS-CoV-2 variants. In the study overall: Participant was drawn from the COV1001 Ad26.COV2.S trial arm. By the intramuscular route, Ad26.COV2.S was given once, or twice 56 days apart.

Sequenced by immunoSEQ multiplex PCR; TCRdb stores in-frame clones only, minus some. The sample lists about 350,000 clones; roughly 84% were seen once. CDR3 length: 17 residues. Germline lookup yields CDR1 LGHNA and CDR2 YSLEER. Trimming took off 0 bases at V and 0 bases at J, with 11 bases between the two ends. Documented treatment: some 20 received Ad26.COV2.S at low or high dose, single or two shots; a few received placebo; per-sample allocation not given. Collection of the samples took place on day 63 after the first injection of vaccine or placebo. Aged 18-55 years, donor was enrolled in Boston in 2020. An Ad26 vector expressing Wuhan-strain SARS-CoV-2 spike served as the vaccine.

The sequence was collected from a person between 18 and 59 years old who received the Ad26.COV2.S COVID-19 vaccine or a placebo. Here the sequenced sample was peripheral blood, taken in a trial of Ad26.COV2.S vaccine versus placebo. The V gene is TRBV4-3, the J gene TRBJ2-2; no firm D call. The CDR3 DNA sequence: TGCGCCAGCAGCCAAGATCTCATGTTCGCGAACACCGGGGAGCTGTTTTTT. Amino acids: CASSQDLMFANTGELFF.